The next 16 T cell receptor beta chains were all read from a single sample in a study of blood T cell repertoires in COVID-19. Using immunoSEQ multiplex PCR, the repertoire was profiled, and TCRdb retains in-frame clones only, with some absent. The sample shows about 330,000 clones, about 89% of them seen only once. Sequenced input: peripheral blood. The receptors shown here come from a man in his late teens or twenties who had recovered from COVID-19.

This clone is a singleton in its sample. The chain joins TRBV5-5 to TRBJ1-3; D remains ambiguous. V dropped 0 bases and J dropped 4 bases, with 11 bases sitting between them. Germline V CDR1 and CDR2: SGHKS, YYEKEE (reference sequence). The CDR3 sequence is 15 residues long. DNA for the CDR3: TGTGCCAGCAGCTTGGCCCCCATCCTAGGAAACACCATATATTTT. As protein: CASSLAPILGNTIYF.

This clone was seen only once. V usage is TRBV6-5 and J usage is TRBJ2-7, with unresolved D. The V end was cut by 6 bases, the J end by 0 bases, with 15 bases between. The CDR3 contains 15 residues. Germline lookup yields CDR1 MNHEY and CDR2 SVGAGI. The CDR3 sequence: CASSPTFQNSYEQYF. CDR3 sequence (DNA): TGTGCCAGCAGCCCAACCTTCCAGAACTCCTACGAGCAGTACTTC.

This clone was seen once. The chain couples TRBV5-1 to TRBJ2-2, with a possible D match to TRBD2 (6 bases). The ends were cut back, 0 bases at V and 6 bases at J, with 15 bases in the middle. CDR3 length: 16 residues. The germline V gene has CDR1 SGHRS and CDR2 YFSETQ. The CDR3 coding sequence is TGCGCCAGCAGCTTGGGATTCTTGCGGGATTCCGGGGAGCTGTTTTTT. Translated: CASSLGFLRDSGELFF.

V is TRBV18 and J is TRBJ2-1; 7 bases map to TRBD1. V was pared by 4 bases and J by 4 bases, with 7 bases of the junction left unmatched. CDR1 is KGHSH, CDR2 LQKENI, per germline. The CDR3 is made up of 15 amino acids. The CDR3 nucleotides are TGTGCCAGCTCACGCGACAGGGCCGCATACAATGAGCAGTTCTTC. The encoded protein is CASSRDRAAYNEQFF.

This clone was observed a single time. The CDR3 here is CASSYSGQGGRNEQFF. Here the CDR3 DNA reads TGTGCCAGCAGTTACTCTGGTCAGGGAGGGCGCAATGAGCAGTTCTTC. The rearrangement links TRBV6-6 to TRBJ2-1, with 7 nucleotides matching TRBD2. Trimming cost V 0 bases and J 6 bases; bases outside gene matches: 8. Germline CDR1 MNHNY, CDR2 SVGAGI (reference sequence). The CDR3 runs to 16 residues.

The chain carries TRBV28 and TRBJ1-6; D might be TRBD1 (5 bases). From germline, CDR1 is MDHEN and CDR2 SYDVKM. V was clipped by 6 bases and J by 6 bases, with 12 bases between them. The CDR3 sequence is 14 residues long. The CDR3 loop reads CASSQGSINSPLHF. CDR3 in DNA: TGTGCCAGCAGCCAGGGATCTATTAATTCACCCCTCCACTTT.

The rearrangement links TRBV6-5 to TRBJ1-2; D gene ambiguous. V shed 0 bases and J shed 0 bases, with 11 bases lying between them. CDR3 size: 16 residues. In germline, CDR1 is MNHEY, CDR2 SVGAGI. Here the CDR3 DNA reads TGTGCCAGCAGTTACTCGGAGGGCGGAGCTAACTATGGCTACACCTTC. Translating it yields CASSYSEGGANYGYTF.

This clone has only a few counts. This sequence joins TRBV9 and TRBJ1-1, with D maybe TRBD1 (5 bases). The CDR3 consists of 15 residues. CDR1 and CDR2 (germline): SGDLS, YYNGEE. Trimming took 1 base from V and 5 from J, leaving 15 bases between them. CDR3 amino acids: CASSVSGEGRTEAFF. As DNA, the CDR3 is TGTGCCAGCAGCGTATCGGGGGAAGGAAGGACTGAAGCTTTCTTT.

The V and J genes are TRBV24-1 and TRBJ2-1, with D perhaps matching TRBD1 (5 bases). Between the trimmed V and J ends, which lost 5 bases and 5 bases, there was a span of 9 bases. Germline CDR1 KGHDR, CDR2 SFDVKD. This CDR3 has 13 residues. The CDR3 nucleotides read TGTGCCACCAGTGGGCAGGGCCACAATGAGCAGTTCTTC. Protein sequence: CATSGQGHNEQFF.

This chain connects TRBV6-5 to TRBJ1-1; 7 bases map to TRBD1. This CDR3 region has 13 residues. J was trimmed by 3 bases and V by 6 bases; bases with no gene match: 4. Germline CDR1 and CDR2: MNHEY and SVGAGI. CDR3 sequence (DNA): TGTGCCAGCAGCCTGGGACAGTACACTGAAGCTTTCTTT. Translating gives CASSLGQYTEAFF.

CDR3 in amino acids: CASRAGQEYNEQFF. DNA of the CDR3: TGCGCCAGCAGGGCGGGACAGGAATACAATGAGCAGTTCTTC. The rearrangement uses TRBV5-1 and TRBJ2-1; 8 bases are a match to TRBD1. Trimming took 5 bases from V and 4 from J; bases not matched to a gene: 5. Germline CDR1 SGHRS, CDR2 YFSETQ. This CDR3 contains 14 residues.

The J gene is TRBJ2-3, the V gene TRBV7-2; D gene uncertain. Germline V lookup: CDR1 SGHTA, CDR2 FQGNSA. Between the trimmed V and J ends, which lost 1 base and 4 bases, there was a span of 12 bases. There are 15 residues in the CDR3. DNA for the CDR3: TGTGCCAGCAGCTTAGGTTTTGGGCTTTCAGATACGCAGTATTTT. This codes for CASSLGFGLSDTQYF.

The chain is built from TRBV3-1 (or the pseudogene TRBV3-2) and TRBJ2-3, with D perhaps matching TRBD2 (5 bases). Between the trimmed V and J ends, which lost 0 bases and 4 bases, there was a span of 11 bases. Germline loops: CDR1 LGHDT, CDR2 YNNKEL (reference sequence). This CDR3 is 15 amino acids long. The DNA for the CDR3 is TGTGCCAGCAGCCAAGATCGGGGTTTTCCAGATACGCAGTATTTT. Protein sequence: CASSQDRGFPDTQYF.

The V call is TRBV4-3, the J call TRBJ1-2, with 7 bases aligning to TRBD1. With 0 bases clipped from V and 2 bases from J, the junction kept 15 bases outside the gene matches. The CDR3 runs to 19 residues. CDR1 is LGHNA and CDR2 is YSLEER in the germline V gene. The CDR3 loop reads CASSQDHLEKWGQNYGYTF. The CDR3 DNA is TGCGCCAGCAGCCAAGATCATTTAGAGAAATGGGGACAGAACTATGGCTACACCTTC.

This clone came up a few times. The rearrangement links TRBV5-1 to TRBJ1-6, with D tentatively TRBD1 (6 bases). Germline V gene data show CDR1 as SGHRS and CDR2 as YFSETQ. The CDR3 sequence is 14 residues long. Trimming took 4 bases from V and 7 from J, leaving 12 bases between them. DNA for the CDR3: TGCGCCAGCAGCCCGGACAGCCAGAATTCACCCCTCCACTTT. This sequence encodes CASSPDSQNSPLHF.

CDR3: CASSFSQGSSYNSPLHF. CDR3 DNA: TGCGCCAGCAGCTTTTCCCAGGGGAGCTCCTATAATTCACCCCTCCACTTT. The chain joins TRBV5-1 to TRBJ1-6; TRBD1 is a possible D gene (6 bases). Trimming took 2 bases from V and 0 from J, leaving 12 bases between them. Per the germline V gene, CDR1 is SGHRS and CDR2 is YFSETQ. CDR3 length: 17 residues.